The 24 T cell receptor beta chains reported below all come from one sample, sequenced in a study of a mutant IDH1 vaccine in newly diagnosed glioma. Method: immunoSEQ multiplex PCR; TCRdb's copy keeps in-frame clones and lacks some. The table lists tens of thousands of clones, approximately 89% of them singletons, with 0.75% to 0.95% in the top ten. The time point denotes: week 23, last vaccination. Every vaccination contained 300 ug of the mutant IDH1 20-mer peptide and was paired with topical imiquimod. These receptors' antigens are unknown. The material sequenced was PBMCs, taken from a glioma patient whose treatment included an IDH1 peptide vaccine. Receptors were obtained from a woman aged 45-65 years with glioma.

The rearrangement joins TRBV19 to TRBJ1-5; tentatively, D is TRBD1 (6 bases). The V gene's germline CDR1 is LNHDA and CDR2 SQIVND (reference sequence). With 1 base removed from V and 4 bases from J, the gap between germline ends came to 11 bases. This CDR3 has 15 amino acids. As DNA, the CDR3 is TGTGCCAGTAGTATAGCACGGGACACTAATCAGCCCCAGCATTTT. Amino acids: CASSIARDTNQPQHF.

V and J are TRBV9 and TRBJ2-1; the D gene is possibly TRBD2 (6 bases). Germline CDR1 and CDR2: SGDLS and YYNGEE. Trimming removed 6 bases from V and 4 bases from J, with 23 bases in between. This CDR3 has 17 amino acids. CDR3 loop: CASTHREAPTNYNEQFF. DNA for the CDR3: TGTGCCAGCACCCATAGGGAGGCACCGACCAATTACAATGAGCAGTTCTTC. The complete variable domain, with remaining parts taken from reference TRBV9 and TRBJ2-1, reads DSGVTQTPKHLITATGQRVTLRCSPRSGDLSVYWYQQSLDQGLQFLIQYYNGEERAKGNILERFSAQQFPDLHSELNLSSLELGDSALYFCASTHREAPTNYNEQFFGPGTRLTVL.

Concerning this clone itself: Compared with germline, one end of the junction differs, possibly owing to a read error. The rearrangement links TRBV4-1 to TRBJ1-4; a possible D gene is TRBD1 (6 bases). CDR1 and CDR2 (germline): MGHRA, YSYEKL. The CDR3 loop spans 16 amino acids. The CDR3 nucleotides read TGCGCCAGCAGCTTTGGAGCCGGGACAACAAATGAAAAACTGTTTTTT. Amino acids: CASSFGAGTTNEKLFF.

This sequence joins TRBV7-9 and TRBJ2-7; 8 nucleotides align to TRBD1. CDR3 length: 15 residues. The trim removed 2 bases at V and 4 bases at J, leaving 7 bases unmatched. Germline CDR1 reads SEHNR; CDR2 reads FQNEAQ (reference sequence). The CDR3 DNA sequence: TGTGCCAGCAGCTTACTGGACAGGGACATATACGAGCAGTACTTC. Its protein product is CASSLLDRDIYEQYF. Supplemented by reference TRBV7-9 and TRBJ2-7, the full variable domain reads DTGVSQNPRHKITKRGQNVTFRCDPISEHNRLYWYRQTLGQGPEFLTYFQNEAQLEKSRLLSDRFSAERPKGSFSTLEIQRTEQGDSAMYLCASSLLDRDIYEQYFGPGTRLTVT.

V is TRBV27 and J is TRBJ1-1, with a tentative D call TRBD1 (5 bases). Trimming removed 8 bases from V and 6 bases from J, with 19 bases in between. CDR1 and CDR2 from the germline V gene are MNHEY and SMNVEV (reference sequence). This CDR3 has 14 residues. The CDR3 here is CASSVAGGASEAFF. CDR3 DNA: TGTGCCAGCTCTGTGGCCGGCGGGGCGTCTGAAGCTTTCTTT.

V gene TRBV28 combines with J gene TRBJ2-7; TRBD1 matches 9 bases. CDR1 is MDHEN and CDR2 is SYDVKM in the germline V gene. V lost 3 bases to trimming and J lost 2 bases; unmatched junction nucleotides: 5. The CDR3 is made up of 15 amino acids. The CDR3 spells CASSFETGGPYEQYF. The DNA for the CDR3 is TGTGCCAGCAGTTTTGAGACAGGGGGTCCCTACGAGCAGTACTTC.

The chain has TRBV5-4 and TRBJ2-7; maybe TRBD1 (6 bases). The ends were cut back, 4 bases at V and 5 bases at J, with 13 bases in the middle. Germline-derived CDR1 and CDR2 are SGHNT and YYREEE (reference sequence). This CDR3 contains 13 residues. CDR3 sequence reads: CASSHRDINEQYF. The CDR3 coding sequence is TGTGCCAGCAGCCACCGGGACATAAACGAGCAGTACTTC.

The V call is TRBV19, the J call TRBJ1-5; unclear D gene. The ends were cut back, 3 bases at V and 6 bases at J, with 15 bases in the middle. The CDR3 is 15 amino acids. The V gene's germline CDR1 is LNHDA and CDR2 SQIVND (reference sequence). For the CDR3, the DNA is TGTGCCAGTAGTATGGCGAAGAGGGCCGGTCAGCCCCAGCATTTT. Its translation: CASSMAKRAGQPQHF.

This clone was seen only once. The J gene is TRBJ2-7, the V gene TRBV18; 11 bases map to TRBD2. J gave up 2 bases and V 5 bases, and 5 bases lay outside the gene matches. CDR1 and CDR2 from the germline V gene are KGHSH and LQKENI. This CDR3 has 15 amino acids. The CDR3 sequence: CASSATSGVPYEQYF. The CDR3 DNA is TGTGCCAGCTCAGCGACTAGCGGGGTCCCCTACGAGCAGTACTTC.

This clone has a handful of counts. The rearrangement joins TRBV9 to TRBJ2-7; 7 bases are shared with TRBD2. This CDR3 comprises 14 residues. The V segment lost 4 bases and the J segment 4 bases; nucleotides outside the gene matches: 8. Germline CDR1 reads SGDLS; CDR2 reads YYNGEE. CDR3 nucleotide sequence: TGTGCCAGCAGCCCACCCAGCGGGGTATACGAGCAGTACTTC. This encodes CASSPPSGVYEQYF.

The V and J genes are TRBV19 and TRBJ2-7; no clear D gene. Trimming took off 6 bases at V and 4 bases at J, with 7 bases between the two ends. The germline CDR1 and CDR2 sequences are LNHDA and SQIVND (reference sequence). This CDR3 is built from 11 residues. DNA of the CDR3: TGTGCCAGTAGCACCGGGTACGAGCAGTACTTC. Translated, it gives CASSTGYEQYF.

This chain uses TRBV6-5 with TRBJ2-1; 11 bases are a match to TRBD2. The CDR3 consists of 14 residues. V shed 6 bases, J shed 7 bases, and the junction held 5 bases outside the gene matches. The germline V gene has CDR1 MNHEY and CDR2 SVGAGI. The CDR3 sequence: CASRTGTSGNEQFF. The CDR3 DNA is TGTGCCAGCAGAACCGGGACTAGCGGAAATGAGCAGTTCTTC.

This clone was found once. The CDR3 sequence is CASSLQGRGTDTQYF. CDR3 in DNA: TGTGCCAGCAGTCTTCAGGGACGGGGCACAGATACGCAGTATTTT. The chain joins TRBV27 to TRBJ2-3; D is tentatively TRBD1 or TRBD2 (5 bases each). CDR1 MNHEY and CDR2 SMNVEV come from the germline V gene (reference sequence). V was shortened by 5 bases and J by 1 base, with 13 bases between the two germline ends. This CDR3 has 15 amino acids.

The CDR3 nucleotides are TGTGCCAGCAGCCCCCAGGCGGGGACCTACAATGAGCAGTTCTTC. Its protein product is CASSPQAGTYNEQFF. The chain links TRBV7-2 to TRBJ2-1; a possible D gene is TRBD2 (6 bases). The CDR3 length is 15 residues. The germline gives CDR1 SGHTA, CDR2 FQGNSA. Trimming left V 5 bases short and J 2 bases short, with 13 bases between.

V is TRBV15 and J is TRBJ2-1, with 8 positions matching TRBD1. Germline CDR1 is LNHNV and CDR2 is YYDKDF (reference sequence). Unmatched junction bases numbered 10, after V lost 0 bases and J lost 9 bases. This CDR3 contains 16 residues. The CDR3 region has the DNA TGTGCCACCAGCAGAGATCTTAGGGACAGGTTCGGTGAGCAGTTCTTC. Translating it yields CATSRDLRDRFGEQFF.

CDR3 sequence reads: CASGLKGGEAKNIQYF. The CDR3 DNA reads as TGTGCTAGTGGTTTGAAGGGCGGAGAAGCCAAAAACATTCAGTACTTC. The chain joins TRBV12-5 to TRBJ2-4, with D unresolved. The V gene's germline CDR1 is LGHNT and CDR2 FRNRAP. The V gene lost 2 bases and the J gene lost 0 bases, with 11 bases spanning the gap. CDR3 length equals 16 residues.

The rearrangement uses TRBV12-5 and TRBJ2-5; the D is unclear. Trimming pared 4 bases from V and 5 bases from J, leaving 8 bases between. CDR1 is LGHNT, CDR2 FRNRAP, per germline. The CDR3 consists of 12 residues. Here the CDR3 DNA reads TGTGCTAGTGGTTCCAGCCTGGAGACCCAGTACTTC. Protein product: CASGSSLETQYF. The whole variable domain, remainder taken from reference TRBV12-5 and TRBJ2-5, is DARVTQTPRHKVTEMGQEVTMRCQPILGHNTVFWYRQTMMQGLELLAYFRNRAPLDDSGMPKDRFSAEMPDATLATLKIQPSEPRDSAVYFCASGSSLETQYFGPGTRLLVL.

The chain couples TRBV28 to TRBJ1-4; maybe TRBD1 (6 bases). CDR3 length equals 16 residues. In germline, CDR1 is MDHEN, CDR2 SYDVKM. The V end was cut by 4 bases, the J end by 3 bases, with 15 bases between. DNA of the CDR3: TGTGCCAGCAGTTCCGTCCAGGGGTGGTCTAATGAAAAACTGTTTTTT. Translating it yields CASSSVQGWSNEKLFF.

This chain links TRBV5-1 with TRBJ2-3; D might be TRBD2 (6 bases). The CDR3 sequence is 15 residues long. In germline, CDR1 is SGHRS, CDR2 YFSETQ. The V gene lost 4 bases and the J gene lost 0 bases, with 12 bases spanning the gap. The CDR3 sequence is CASSPGDFSTDTQYF. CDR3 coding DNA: TGCGCCAGCAGCCCCGGGGACTTCAGCACAGATACGCAGTATTTT.

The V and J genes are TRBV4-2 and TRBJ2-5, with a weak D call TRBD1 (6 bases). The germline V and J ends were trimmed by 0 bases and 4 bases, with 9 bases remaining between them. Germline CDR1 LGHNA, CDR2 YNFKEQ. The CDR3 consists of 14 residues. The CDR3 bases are TGTGCCAGCAGCCAAGAACCAGGGGTAGAGACCCAGTACTTC. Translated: CASSQEPGVETQYF.

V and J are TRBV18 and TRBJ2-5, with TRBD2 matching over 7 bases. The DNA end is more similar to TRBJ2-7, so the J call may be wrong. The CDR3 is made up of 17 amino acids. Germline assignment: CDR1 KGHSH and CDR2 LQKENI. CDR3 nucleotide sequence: TGTGCCAGCTCACCGAGTATCACCGGGAGGTTCCCCTACGAGCAGTACTTC. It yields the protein CASSPSITGRFPYEQYF.

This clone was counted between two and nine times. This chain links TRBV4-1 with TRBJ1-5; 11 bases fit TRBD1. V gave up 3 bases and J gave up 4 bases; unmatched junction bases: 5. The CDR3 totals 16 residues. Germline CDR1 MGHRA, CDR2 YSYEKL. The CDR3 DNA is TGCGCCAGCAGCCATCCTGGGACAGGGGGTAATCAGCCCCAGCATTTT. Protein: CASSHPGTGGNQPQHF.

This chain's CDR3 is CASSLGLAGVGEQFF. The CDR3 DNA follows: TGTGCCAGCAGCTTGGGGCTAGCGGGAGTCGGAGAGCAGTTCTTC. The V call is TRBV5-4, the J call TRBJ2-1, with TRBD2 matching 10 bases. V was clipped by 0 bases and J by 10 bases; unmatched bases: 7. The CDR3 covers 15 residues. Looked up from germline, CDR1 is SGHNT and CDR2 is YYREEE (reference sequence).

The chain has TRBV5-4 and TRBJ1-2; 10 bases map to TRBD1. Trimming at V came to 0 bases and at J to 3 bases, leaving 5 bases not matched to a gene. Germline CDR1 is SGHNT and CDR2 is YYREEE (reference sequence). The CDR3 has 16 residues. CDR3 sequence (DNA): TGTGCCAGCAGCTTGGGACAGGGGGCAAAGGACTATGGCTACACCTTC. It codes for CASSLGQGAKDYGYTF.